The 4 T cell receptor beta chains given below trace back to one sample, sequenced in a study of T cells in localized non-small cell lung cancer. Profiled with immunoSEQ multiplex PCR; TCRdb holds only in-frame clones, not every one. The sample has about 3,200 clones, 29% seen once. Sequences were derived from lung tumor tissue, sampled before any cancer treatment. These receptors all come from a man aged 40 to 70 with stage I lung adenocarcinoma.

This clone was counted a single time. The gene calls are TRBV29-1 and TRBJ2-1; tentatively, D is TRBD1 (5 bases). CDR1 and CDR2 (germline): SQVTM, ANQGSEA. V was shortened by 3 bases and J by 8 bases, with 11 bases between the two germline ends. The CDR3 is made up of 12 amino acids. The CDR3 DNA sequence: TGCAGCGTTGACTATGGGGCCGATGAGCAGTTCTTC. This codes for CSVDYGADEQFF.

In its sample, this clone ranks as medium-sized (0.01 to 0.1%). The V call is TRBV11-3, the J call TRBJ1-2; TRBD1 aligns across 9 bases. This CDR3 is built from 14 residues. V was clipped by 5 bases and J by 5 bases; unmatched bases: 6. Germline values: CDR1 SGHNT, CDR2 YENEEA. As DNA, the CDR3 is TGTGCCAGCAGCCTGGACAGGGGCGCGTATGGCTACACCTTC. As protein: CASSLDRGAYGYTF. Full variable domain (rest looked up from reference TRBV11-3 and TRBJ1-2): EAGVVQSPRYKIIEKKQPVAFWCNPISGHNTLYWYLQNLGQGPELLIRYENEEAVDDSQLPKDRFSAERLKGVDSTLKIQPAELGDSAVYLCASSLDRGAYGYTFGSGTRLTVV.

By frequency in the sample, this clone is medium-sized. The gene calls are TRBV9 and TRBJ1-5; D gene ambiguous. Looked up from germline, CDR1 is SGDLS and CDR2 is YYNGEE. The CDR3 is made up of 14 amino acids. Trimming took 0 bases from V and 2 from J, leaving 6 bases between them. The CDR3 spells CASSVDTGNQPQHF. The CDR3 nucleotides are TGTGCCAGCAGCGTAGACACCGGCAATCAGCCCCAGCATTTT.

This clone is medium-sized. The rearrangement uses TRBV6-8 and TRBJ1-5, with TRBD1 identical over 9 bases. Germline CDR1 MNHGY, CDR2 SAAAGT. Trimming removed 6 bases from V and 4 bases from J; junction bases left unmatched: 7. This CDR3 contains 15 residues. The DNA for the CDR3 is TGTGCCAGCAGCGACGGTGGACAGGGGAATCAGCCCCAGCATTTT. Protein sequence: CASSDGGQGNQPQHF.